This TCR beta chain originates from a study of T cell repertoires in cytomegalovirus infection. For the study at large: Evidence of both CMV infection and a matching HLA type came from public TCR beta signatures.

TCRdb analysed the reads with MiXCR anew, one entry per CDR3 protein. The top ten hold 65% to 75% of the sample, which has about 100,000 distinct CDR3 sequences, roughly 29% seen once. General study points: Cumulative public TCR beta family frequency identified carriers of CMV plus the relevant HLA. Dominating the ex vivo response were HLA-C-restricted CMV-specific TCR beta clonotypes.

CDR1 SGHDN and CDR2 FVKESK come from the germline V gene. The CDR3 is made up of 15 amino acids. V gave up 3 bases and J gave up 7 bases, with 18 bases separating them. Details on this clonotype: Its antigen is unknown.

The chain recombines TRBV14 with TRBJ1-1, with D maybe TRBD1 (6 bases). This sample comprised CD8+ T cells from cultured PBMCs, obtained from culture after CMV antigen stimulation. The receptor comes from a human donor in good health (CMV status not recorded). Some clones in this sample may be carry-over from other donors' samples. This CDR3 reads CASSHRTDRFFEAFF. In DNA, the CDR3 is TGTGCCAGCAGCCACCGGACGGACAGATTTTTTGAAGCTTTCTTT. The whole variable domain, filled in from reference TRBV14 and TRBJ1-1, reads EAGVTQFPSHSVIEKGQTVTLRCDPISGHDNLYWYRRVMGKEIKFLLHFVKESKQDESGMPNNRFLAERTGGTYSTLKVQPAELEDSGVYFCASSHRTDRFFEAFFGQGTRLTVV.